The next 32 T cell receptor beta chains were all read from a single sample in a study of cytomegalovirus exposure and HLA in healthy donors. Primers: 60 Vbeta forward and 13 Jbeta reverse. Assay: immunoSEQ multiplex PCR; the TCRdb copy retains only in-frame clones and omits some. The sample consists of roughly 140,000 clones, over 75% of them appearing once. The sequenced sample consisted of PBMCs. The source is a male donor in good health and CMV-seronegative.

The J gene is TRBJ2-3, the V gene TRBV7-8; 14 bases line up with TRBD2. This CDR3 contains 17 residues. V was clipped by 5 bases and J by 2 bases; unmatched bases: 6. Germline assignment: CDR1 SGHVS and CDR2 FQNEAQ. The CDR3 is CASSPGLAGGYTDTQYF. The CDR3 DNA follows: TGTGCCAGCAGCCCTGGACTAGCGGGAGGATACACAGATACGCAGTATTTT.

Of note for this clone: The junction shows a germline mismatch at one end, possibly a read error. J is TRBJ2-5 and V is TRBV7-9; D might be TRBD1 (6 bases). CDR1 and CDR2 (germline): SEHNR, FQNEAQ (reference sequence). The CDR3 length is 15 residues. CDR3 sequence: CSSSPRTDSPVTQYF. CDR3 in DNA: TGTTCCAGCAGCCCCCGCACGGACAGTCCTGTCACCCAGTACTTC.

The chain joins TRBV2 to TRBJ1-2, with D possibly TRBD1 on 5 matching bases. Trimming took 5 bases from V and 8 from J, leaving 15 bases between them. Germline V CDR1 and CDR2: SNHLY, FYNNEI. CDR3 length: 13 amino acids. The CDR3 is CASSKDGGGGYTF. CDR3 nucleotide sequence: TGTGCCAGCAGTAAGGACGGCGGGGGGGGCTACACCTTC.

CDR3 bases: TGTGCCATCAGTGGAGGAGAGGGGGCCAGGTCGGGCACAGAGACCCAGTACTTC. It is translated as CAISGGEGARSGTETQYF. The chain carries TRBV10-3 and TRBJ2-5; 7 bases align to TRBD1. CDR1 and CDR2 (germline): ENHRY, SYGVKD. This CDR3 is built from 18 residues. V trimming: 4 bases; J trimming: 4 bases; junction bases outside the gene matches: 18.

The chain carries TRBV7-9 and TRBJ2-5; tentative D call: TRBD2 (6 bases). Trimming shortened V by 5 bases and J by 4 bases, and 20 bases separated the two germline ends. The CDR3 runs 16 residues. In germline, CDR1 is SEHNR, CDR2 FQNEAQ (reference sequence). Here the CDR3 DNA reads TGTGCCAGCAGCCTACCATTTCGGACTAATAGAGAGACCCAGTACTTC. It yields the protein CASSLPFRTNRETQYF.

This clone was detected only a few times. Here the CDR3 reads CASSWREGLEQYF. Here the CDR3 DNA reads TGTGCCAGCAGCTGGCGGGAGGGCCTCGAGCAGTACTTC. V gene TRBV14 combines with J gene TRBJ2-7, with 9 bases matching TRBD2. The CDR3 is 13 amino acids. CDR1 is SGHDN, CDR2 FVKESK, per germline. The V segment lost 5 bases and the J segment 6 bases; nucleotides outside the gene matches: 5.

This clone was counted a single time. Here the CDR3 DNA reads TGTGCCAGCAGCGTTTCAGGGAGGGTGGGGAATGAGCAGTTCTTC. The encoded protein is CASSVSGRVGNEQFF. This chain links TRBV9 with TRBJ2-1; 7 positions agree with TRBD2. The V segment lost 2 bases and the J segment 7 bases; nucleotides outside the gene matches: 9. Germline V gives CDR1 SGDLS, CDR2 YYNGEE. This CDR3 is built from 15 residues.

CDR3 amino acids: CASSRYSGRTYEQYF. CDR3 coding DNA: TGTGCCAGCAGCCGTTACTCGGGGAGGACATACGAGCAGTACTTC. V gene TRBV14 combines with J gene TRBJ2-7, with D perhaps TRBD2 (6 bases). This CDR3 spans 15 amino acids. Germline V gene lookup returns CDR1 SGHDN and CDR2 FVKESK. V was pared by 4 bases and J by 4 bases, with 17 bases between.

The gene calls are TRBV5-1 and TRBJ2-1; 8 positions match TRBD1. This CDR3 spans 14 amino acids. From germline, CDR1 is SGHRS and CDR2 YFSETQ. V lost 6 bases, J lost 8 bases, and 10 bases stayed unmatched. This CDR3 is CASTRTGPPDEQFF. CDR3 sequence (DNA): TGCGCCAGCACCCGGACAGGGCCTCCGGATGAGCAGTTCTTC.

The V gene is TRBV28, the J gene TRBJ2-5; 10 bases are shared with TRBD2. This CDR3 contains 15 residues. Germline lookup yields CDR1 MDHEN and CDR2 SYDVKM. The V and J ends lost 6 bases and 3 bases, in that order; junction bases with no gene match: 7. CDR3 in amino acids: CASSLLAGAKETQYF. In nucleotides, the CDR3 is TGTGCCAGCAGCCTGCTAGCGGGAGCGAAAGAGACCCAGTACTTC.

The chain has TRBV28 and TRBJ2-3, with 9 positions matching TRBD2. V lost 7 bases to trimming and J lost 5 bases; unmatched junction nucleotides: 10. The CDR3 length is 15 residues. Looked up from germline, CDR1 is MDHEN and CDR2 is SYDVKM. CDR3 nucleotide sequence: TGTGCCAGCACCCCGGCGGGGACTAGCCAAGATACGCAGTATTTT. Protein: CASTPAGTSQDTQYF.

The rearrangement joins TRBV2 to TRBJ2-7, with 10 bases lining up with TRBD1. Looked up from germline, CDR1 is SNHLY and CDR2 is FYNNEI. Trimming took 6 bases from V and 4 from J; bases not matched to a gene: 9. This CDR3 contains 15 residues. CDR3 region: CASRLGQGTKYEQYF. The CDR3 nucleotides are TGTGCCAGCAGGCTGGGACAGGGGACAAAGTACGAGCAGTACTTC. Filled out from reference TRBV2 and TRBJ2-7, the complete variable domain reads EPEVTQTPSHQVTQMGQEVILRCVPISNHLYFYWYRQILGQKVEFLVSFYNNEISEKSEIFDDQFSVERPDGSNFTLKIRSTKLEDSAMYFCASRLGQGTKYEQYFGPGTRLTVT.

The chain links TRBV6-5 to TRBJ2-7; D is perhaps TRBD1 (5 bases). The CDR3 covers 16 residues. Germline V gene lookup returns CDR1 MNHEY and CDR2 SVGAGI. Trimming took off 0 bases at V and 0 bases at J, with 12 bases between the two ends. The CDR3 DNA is TGTGCCAGCAGTTACTCTACTAACAGGCCCTCCTACGAGCAGTACTTC. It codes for CASSYSTNRPSYEQYF.

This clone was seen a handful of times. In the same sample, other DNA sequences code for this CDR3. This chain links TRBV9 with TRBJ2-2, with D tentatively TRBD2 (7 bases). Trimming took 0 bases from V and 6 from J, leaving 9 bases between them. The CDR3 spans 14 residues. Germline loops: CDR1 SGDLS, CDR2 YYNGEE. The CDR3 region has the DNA TGTGCCAGCAGCGTAGTAGGGGGGGCCGGGGAGCTGTTTTTT. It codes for CASSVVGGAGELFF.

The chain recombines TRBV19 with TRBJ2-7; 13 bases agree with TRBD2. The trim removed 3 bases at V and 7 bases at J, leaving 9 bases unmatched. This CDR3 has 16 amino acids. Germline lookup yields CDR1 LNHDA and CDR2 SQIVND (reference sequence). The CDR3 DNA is TGTGCCAGTAGTATGGGTCAGGGACTAGCGGGAATGGAGCAGTACTTC. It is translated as CASSMGQGLAGMEQYF.

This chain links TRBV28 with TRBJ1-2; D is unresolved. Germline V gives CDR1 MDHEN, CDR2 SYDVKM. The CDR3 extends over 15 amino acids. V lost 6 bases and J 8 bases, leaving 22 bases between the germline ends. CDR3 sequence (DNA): TGTGCCAGCAGGGAGAGGCGGGCTACTCTCGGGGGCTACACCTTC. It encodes CASRERRATLGGYTF.

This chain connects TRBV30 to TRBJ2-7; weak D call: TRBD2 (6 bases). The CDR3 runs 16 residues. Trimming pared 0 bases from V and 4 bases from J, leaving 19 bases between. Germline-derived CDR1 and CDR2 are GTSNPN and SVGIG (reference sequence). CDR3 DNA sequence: TGTGCCTGGAGTGTACTACGATGGGGGAGGAGGTACGAGCAGTACTTC. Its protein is CAWSVLRWGRRYEQYF. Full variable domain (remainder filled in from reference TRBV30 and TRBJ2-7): SQTIHQWPATLVQPVGSPLSLECTVEGTSNPNLYWYRQAAGRGLQLLFYSVGIGQISSEVPQNLSASRPQDRQFILSSKKLLLSDSGFYLCAWSVLRWGRRYEQYFGPGTRLTVT.

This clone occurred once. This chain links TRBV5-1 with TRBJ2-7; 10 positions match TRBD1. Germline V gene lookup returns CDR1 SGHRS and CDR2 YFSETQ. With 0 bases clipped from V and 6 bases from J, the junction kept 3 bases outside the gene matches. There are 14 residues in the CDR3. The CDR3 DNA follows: TGCGCCAGCAGCTTGGGGGACAGGGGCATCGAGCAGTACTTC. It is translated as CASSLGDRGIEQYF.

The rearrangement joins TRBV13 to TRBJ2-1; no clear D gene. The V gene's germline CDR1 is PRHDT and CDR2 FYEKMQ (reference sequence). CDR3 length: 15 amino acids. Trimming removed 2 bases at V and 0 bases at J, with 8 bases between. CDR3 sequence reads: CASSLLSSSYNEQFF. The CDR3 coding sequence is TGTGCCAGCAGCTTATTGTCGAGCTCCTACAATGAGCAGTTCTTC.

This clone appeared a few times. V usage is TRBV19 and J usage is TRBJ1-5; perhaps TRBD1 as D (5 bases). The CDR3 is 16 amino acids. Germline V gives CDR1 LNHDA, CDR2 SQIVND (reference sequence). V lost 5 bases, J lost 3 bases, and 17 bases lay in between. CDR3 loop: CASSQLGRVDNQPQHF. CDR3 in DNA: TGTGCCAGTAGTCAACTTGGCAGGGTTGACAATCAGCCCCAGCATTTT.

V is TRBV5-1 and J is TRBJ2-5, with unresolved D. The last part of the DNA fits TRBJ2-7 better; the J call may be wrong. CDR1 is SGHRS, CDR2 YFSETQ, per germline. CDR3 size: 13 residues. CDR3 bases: TGCGCCAGCAGCTTGGCGGATAACTACGAGCAGTACTTC. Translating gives CASSLADNYEQYF.

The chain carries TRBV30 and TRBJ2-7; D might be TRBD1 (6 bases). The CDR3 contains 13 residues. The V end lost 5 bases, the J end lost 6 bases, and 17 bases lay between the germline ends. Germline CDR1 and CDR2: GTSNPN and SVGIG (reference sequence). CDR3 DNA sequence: TGTGCCTGGGCTTGGGGGCCTCCTGGCGAGCAGTACTTC. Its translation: CAWAWGPPGEQYF.

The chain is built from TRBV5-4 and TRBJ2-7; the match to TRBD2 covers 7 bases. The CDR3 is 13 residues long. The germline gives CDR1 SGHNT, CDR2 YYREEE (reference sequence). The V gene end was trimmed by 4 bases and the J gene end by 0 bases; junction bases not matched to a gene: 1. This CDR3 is CASSQRDSYEQYF. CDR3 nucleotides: TGTGCCAGCAGCCAGCGGGACTCCTACGAGCAGTACTTC.

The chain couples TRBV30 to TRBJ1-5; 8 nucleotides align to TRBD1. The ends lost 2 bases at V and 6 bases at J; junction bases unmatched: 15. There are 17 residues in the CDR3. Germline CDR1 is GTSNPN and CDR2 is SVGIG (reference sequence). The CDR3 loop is CAWSSLDGQGAGQPQHF. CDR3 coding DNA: TGTGCCTGGAGTTCGCTGGACGGGCAGGGGGCTGGTCAGCCCCAGCATTTT.

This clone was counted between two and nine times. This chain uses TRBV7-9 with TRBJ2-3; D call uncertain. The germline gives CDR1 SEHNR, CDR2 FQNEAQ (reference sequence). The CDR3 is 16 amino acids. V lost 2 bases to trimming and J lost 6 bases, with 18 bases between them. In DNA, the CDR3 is TGTGCCAGCAGCTTATCTTTACGACTTATAGAGGATACGCAGTATTTT. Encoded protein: CASSLSLRLIEDTQYF.

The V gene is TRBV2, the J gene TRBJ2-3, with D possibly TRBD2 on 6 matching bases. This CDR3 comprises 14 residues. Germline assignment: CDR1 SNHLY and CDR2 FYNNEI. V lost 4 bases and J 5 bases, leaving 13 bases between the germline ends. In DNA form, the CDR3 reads TGTGCCAGCAGTGCGGTTAGCGGTGAAGATACGCAGTATTTT. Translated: CASSAVSGEDTQYF.

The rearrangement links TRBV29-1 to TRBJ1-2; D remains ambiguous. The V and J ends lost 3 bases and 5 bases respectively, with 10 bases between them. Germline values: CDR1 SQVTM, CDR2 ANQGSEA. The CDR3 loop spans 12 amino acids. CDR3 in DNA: TGCAGCGTTGACCCCTATGATTATGGCTACACCTTC. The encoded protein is CSVDPYDYGYTF.

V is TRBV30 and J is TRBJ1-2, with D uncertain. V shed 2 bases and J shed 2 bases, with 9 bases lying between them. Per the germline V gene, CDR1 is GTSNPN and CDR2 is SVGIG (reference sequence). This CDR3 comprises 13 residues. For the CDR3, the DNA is TGTGCCTGGAGTCCGCAGCGCAACTATGGCTACACCTTC. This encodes CAWSPQRNYGYTF.

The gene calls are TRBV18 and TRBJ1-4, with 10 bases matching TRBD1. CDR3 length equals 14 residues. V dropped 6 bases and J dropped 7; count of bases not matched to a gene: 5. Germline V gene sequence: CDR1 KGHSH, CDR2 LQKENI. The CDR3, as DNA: TGTGCCAGCTCTCGACAGGGGGCGGGTGAAAAACTGTTTTTT. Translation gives CASSRQGAGEKLFF.

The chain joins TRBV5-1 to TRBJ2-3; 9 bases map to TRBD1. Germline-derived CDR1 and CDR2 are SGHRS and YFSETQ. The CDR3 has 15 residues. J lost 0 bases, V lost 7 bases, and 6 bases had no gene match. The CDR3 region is CASLDRGASTDTQYF. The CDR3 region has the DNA TGCGCCAGCCTAGACAGGGGGGCTAGCACAGATACGCAGTATTTT.

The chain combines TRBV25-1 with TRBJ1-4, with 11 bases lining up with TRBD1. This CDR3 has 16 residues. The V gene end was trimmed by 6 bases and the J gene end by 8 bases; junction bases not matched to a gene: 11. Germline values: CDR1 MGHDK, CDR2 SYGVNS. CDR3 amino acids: CASSPRTGGGEEKLFF. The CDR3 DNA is TGTGCCAGCAGCCCAAGGACAGGGGGCGGGGAAGAAAAACTGTTTTTT.

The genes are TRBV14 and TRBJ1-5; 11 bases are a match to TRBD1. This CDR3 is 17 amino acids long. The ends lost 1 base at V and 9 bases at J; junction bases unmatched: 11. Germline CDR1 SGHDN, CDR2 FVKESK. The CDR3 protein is CASSQGSGQGGLRPQHF. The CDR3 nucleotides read TGTGCCAGCAGCCAAGGATCGGGACAGGGGGGCTTAAGGCCCCAGCATTTT.